The rows below give T cell receptor beta chains drawn from one sample of a study of CD8+CD57+ T cells in acquired aplastic anemia. Using its own MiXCR run on the reads, TCRdb lists one record per CDR3 protein. The data show about 130,000 distinct CDR3 sequences, with approximately 41% seen just once and around 8.4% held by the top ten. The sample consisted of sorted CD4+, CD8+, or CD8+CD57+ T cells (not recorded which) from PBMCs. The origin of the receptors is a human donor in good health, serving as a control. Each CDR3 is given with its conserved first and last residue. The D gene is left open where the match is weak. Not every row has a clone size; where given, it reads once, few, many or a size class.

CDR3 DNA | CDR3 protein | J gene | D gene | V gene | clone size
TGCAGCGTGGTCGGTTATACCGGGACCCAGTACTTC | CSVVGYTGTQYF | TRBJ2-5 | - | TRBV29-1 | -
TGTGCCACCCTGGGGGACGACAACGTCCTGACTTTC | CATLGDDNVLTF | TRBJ2-6 | - | TRBV24-1 | -
TGTGCCAGCAGTTTAGAGGGACAGGGTAATTCACCCCTCCACTTT | CASSLEGQGNSPLHF | TRBJ1-6 | TRBD1 | TRBV12-3/TRBV12-4 | many
TGTGCCACCAGCAGAGATCGCCAAGCCCGTAGCACAGATACGCAGTATTTT | CATSRDRQARSTDTQYF | TRBJ2-3 | - | TRBV15 | -
TGTGCCAGCAGTTTCCGGGCAGGGGTTCACAATGAGCAGTTCTTC | CASSFRAGVHNEQFF | TRBJ2-1 | - | TRBV27 | -
TGCAGCGTTGGGGGTCGGGGGAATACATACGAGCAGTACTTC | CSVGGRGNTYEQYF | TRBJ2-7 | - | TRBV29-1 | many
TGCGCCAGCAGTGAGTCGGGGGACCTCTACGAGCAGTACTTC | CASSESGDLYEQYF | TRBJ2-7 | - | TRBV10-1 | many
TGCGCCAGCAGGCCAGAGCAGGGTATCACAGATACGCAGTATTTT | CASRPEQGITDTQYF | TRBJ2-3 | - | TRBV5-1 | -
TGTGCCAGCGCTAGCAGGGAGACCCGGTACTTC | CASASRETRYF | TRBJ2-5 | - | TRBV3-1 | -
TGTGCCAGCAGCCAAGTTAGAGGCAATGAGCAGTTCTTC | CASSQVRGNEQFF | TRBJ2-1 | - | TRBV3-1 | many
TGTGCCAGCAGCTTAAACAGCGGCAATGAGCAGTTCTTC | CASSLNSGNEQFF | TRBJ2-1 | - | TRBV7-9 | many
TGTGCCAGCAGCTTAGCAGGGTCGGGCGGCTACACCTTC | CASSLAGSGGYTF | TRBJ1-2 | - | TRBV7-8 | -
TGTGCCAGGGGACAGGGGTCATCCTACGAGCAGTACTTC | CARGQGSSYEQYF | TRBJ2-7 | TRBD1 | TRBV6-1 | many
TGTGCCAGTAGTATAGTCCAGGGGAATTCACCCCTCCACTTT | CASSIVQGNSPLHF | TRBJ1-6 | - | TRBV19 | many
TGTGCCAGCAGCCAGAGGGCGATAGATACGCAGTATTTT | CASSQRAIDTQYF | TRBJ2-3 | - | TRBV4-2 | -
TGTGCCAGCAGCCAAGGGCCACGAGGTGGCTACACCTTC | CASSQGPRGGYTF | TRBJ1-2 | - | TRBV3-1 | many
TGTGCCACCAGTGACCCCGGGACAGGGAGGGCCGGGGAGCTGTTTTTT | CATSDPGTGRAGELFF | TRBJ2-2 | TRBD1 | TRBV24-1 | -
TGTGCCACCAGTGATGTAGCGGGAGGGCCAGATACGCAGTATTTT | CATSDVAGGPDTQYF | TRBJ2-3 | TRBD2 | TRBV24-1 | -
TGTGCCATCAGTGCCCGCCTCCTATACTATGGCTACACCTTC | CAISARLLYYGYTF | TRBJ1-2 | - | TRBV10-3 | -
TGTGCCACCAGCTCGAGTTCTCGCGGACCCCAGCATTTT | CATSSSSRGPQHF | TRBJ1-5 | - | TRBV15 | -
TGTGCCAGCAGCCAAATAGGGCGGGGGGATACGCAGTATTTT | CASSQIGRGDTQYF | TRBJ2-3 | TRBD2 | TRBV3-1 | -
TGTGCCAGCAGCTCCATCCAAGAGACCCAGTACTTC | CASSSIQETQYF | TRBJ2-5 | - | TRBV7-3 | few
TGTGCCTGGAGCCCCCGGGGCCGCGAGCAGTACTTC | CAWSPRGREQYF | TRBJ2-7 | - | TRBV30 | -
TGTGCCAGCAGCCAAGACACTTTCGGGATGTCAGCTTTCTTT | CASSQDTFGMSAFF | TRBJ1-1 | - | TRBV3-1 | many
TGTGCCAGCAGCCAAGGTAGCGGGTGGGAAGCTTTCTTT | CASSQGSGWEAFF | TRBJ1-1 | - | TRBV14 | many
TGTGCCAGCAGCGTAGACGGGAGGGCCAATGAGCAGTTCTTC | CASSVDGRANEQFF | TRBJ2-1 | TRBD2 | TRBV9 | -
TGTGCCAGCAGTTGGATAGGGGCCCCGAATGGCCACACCTTC | CASSWIGAPNGHTF | TRBJ1-2 | - | TRBV27 | -
TGTGCCATCCGTGATAGCCTCACAGATACGCAGTATTTT | CAIRDSLTDTQYF | TRBJ2-3 | - | TRBV10-3 | many
TGTGCCAGCAGTTACTCTTTAGGGAATTCACCCCTCCACTTT | CASSYSLGNSPLHF | TRBJ1-6 | - | TRBV10-3 | once
TGTGCCAGCAGCCTGGACAGGGGGGCCAACGTCCTGACTTTC | CASSLDRGANVLTF | TRBJ2-6 | TRBD1 | TRBV7-2 | -
TGTGCCATCAGCGGCTCAGACGCCGGTGGCACTCAGCCCCAGCATTTT | CAISGSDAGGTQPQHF | TRBJ1-5 | - | TRBV10-3 | -
TGTGCCACCAGCGGTTCCGGGTATAGCGAGCAGTACTTC | CATSGSGYSEQYF | TRBJ2-7 | - | TRBV15 | few
TGTGCCACCAGCAGAGAGCGGGAGTCCTACAATGAGCAGTTCTTC | CATSRERESYNEQFF | TRBJ2-1 | TRBD2 | TRBV15 | -
TGTGCCAGCAGGCAGGGGGCGTTTGGGGGGACCTTC | CASRQGAFGGTF | TRBJ1-2 | TRBD1 | TRBV12-3/TRBV12-4 | -
TGTGCCAGCAGTTACTCGCCTAGCGGGGGAGATACGCAGTATTTT | CASSYSPSGGDTQYF | TRBJ2-3 | TRBD2 | TRBV6-2/TRBV6-3 | few
TGTGCCAGTAGTACCACAGGGGGCAATCAGCCCCAGCATTTT | CASSTTGGNQPQHF | TRBJ1-5 | TRBD1 | TRBV19 | many
TGTGCCAGCAGCACCCGGGCGCAGGGGGGTGTCTCACCCCTCCACTTT | CASSTRAQGGVSPLHF | TRBJ1-6 | TRBD1 | TRBV9 | -